A single sample is the source of the 4 T cell receptor beta chains below, sequenced in a study of CD8+CD57+ T cells in acquired aplastic anemia. The study profiled TCR beta VDJ and CDR3 using genomic DNA as template. A single record per CDR3 protein comes from TCRdb applying MiXCR to the reads. The repertoire holds around 290,000 distinct CDR3 sequences, with 56% as singletons. Before being chosen for sequencing, patients had shown CD8+CD57+ cell expansion by flow cytometry. The sample was sorted CD4+, CD8+, or CD8+CD57+ T cells (not recorded which) from PBMCs. The origin of the receptors is a human donor with aplastic anemia.

The genes are TRBV5-1 and TRBJ1-4; tentatively, D is TRBD1 (5 bases). Trimming cost V 2 bases and J 2 bases, with 10 bases left between them. CDR1 is SGHRS, CDR2 YFSETQ, per germline. The CDR3 runs 15 residues. In DNA, the CDR3 is TGCGCCAGCAGCTTCGGTCGGGGGACTAATGAAAAACTGTTTTTT. The encoded protein is CASSFGRGTNEKLFF.

The rearrangement links TRBV7-9 to TRBJ1-1, with TRBD1 identical over 7 bases. V gave up 5 bases and J gave up 5 bases; unmatched junction bases: 14. Germline values: CDR1 SEHNR, CDR2 FQNEAQ (reference sequence). This CDR3 has 16 residues. Written as DNA, the CDR3 is TGTGCCAGCAGCGTAACACAGGGGATGAAGCGGACTGAAGCTTTCTTT. Amino acid sequence: CASSVTQGMKRTEAFF. Full variable domain (rest looked up from reference TRBV7-9 and TRBJ1-1): DTGVSQNPRHKITKRGQNVTFRCDPISEHNRLYWYRQTLGQGPEFLTYFQNEAQLEKSRLLSDRFSAERPKGSFSTLEIQRTEQGDSAMYLCASSVTQGMKRTEAFFGQGTRLTVV.

This clonotype occurred once. This chain uses TRBV24-1 with TRBJ2-1; D is ambiguous. Germline V CDR1 and CDR2: KGHDR, SFDVKD. V was clipped by 1 base and J by 5 bases, with 5 bases between them. There are 13 residues in the CDR3. CDR3 residues: CATSDFDDNEQFF. In nucleotides, the CDR3 is TGTGCCACCAGTGATTTTGATGACAATGAGCAGTTCTTC.

On this clonotype itself: The junction does not match germline at one end; this may be a read error. This rearrangement joins TRBV7-7 to TRBJ2-5; either TRBD1 or TRBD2 may fit D (5 bases each). The CDR3 has 16 residues. CDR1 and CDR2 from the germline V gene are SSHAT and FNYEAQ (reference sequence). The CDR3 sequence is CASSLGHKEGRETQYF. As DNA, the CDR3 is TGTGCTAGCAGCTTAGGGCATAAAGAGGGACGAGAGACCCAGTACTTC. The whole variable domain, filled in from reference TRBV7-7 and TRBJ2-5, reads GAGVSQSPRYKVTKRGQDVTLRCDPISSHATLYWYQQALGQGPEFLTYFNYEAQPDKSGLPSDRFSAERPEGSISTLTIQRTEQRDSAMYRCASSLGHKEGRETQYFGPGTRLLVL.